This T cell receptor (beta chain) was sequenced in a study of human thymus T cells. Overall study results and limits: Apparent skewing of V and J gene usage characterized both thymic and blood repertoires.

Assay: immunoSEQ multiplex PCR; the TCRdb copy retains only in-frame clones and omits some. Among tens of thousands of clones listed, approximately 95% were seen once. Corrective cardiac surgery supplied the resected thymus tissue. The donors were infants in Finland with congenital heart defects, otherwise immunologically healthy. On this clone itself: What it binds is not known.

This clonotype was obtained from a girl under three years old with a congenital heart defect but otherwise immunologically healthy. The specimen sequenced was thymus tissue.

The CDR3 region is CAILIPGRRGTDTQYF. CDR3 nucleotides: TGTGCCATCCTTATCCCTGGGCGGAGGGGAACAGATACGCAGTATTTT. The gene calls are TRBV5-8 and TRBJ2-3, with D maybe TRBD2 (6 bases). Germline loops: CDR1 SGHTS, CDR2 YDEGEE. CDR3 length: 16 amino acids. Trimming took off 9 bases at V and 3 bases at J, with 23 bases between the two ends.